Shown below are 10 T cell receptor beta chains from a single sample sequenced in a study of blood T cell repertoires in COVID-19 (dated by TCRdb to between 2020 and 2021). The receptor library was made with the immunoSEQ multiplex PCR assay. The table was pulled from immuneACCESS by TCRdb, which kept in-frame rearrangements only. Such tables lose some clones; where checked, under half of the loss comes from unresolved V genes, and the rest has no known cause. Counted in this sample were 110,000 or so clones; approximately 83% of them appeared once. The ten largest clones represent 4.1% of the sample. Material for sequencing was peripheral blood. These receptors all come from a man aged 50 to 60 with acute or convalescent COVID-19.

The rearrangement joins TRBV19 to TRBJ1-5; 9 bases fit TRBD1. Germline V gene lookup returns CDR1 LNHDA and CDR2 SQIVND (reference sequence). This CDR3 comprises 14 residues. V shed 5 bases, J shed 6 bases, and the junction held 5 bases outside the gene matches. This CDR3 reads CASSVTGGRQPQHF. CDR3 bases: TGTGCCAGTAGTGTTACAGGGGGCCGTCAGCCCCAGCATTTT. The whole variable domain, filled in from reference TRBV19 and TRBJ1-5, reads DGGITQSPKYLFRKEGQNVTLSCEQNLNHDAMYWYRQDPGQGLRLIYYSQIVNDFQKGDIAEGYSVSREKKESFPLTVTSAQKNPTAFYLCASSVTGGRQPQHFGDGTRLSIL.

Points on this clone: One end of the junction varies from germline; a read error may be responsible. V is TRBV2 and J is TRBJ1-4, with D hard to call. Germline CDR1 SNHLY, CDR2 FYNNEI. The CDR3 runs to 15 residues. CDR3 in amino acids: CASSKALATNEKLFF. The CDR3 DNA reads TGTGCCAGCAGTAAAGCCCTTGCAACTAATGAAAAACTGTTTTTT. The full variable domain, its missing parts supplied by reference TRBV2 and TRBJ1-4, is EPEVTQTPSHQVTQMGQEVILRCVPISNHLYFYWYRQILGQKVEFLVSFYNNEISEKSEIFDDQFSVERPDGSNFTLKIRSTKLEDSAMYFCASSKALATNEKLFFGSGTQLSVL.

This chain joins TRBV19 and TRBJ1-4, with D unresolved. From germline, CDR1 is LNHDA and CDR2 SQIVND (reference sequence). The germline V and J ends were trimmed by 6 bases and 6 bases, with 17 bases remaining between them. The CDR3 extends over 15 amino acids. The CDR3 DNA reads as TGTGCCAGTAGGCATCCAGCCGATCAGGATGAAAAACTGTTTTTT. Its protein product is CASRHPADQDEKLFF. The full variable domain, completed using reference TRBV19 and TRBJ1-4, is DGGITQSPKYLFRKEGQNVTLSCEQNLNHDAMYWYRQDPGQGLRLIYYSQIVNDFQKGDIAEGYSVSREKKESFPLTVTSAQKNPTAFYLCASRHPADQDEKLFFGSGTQLSVL.

The genes are TRBV12-5 and TRBJ1-3; tentative D call: TRBD1 (6 bases). The CDR3 runs 14 residues. CDR1 and CDR2 from the germline V gene are LGHNT and FRNRAP. V was shortened by 7 bases and J by 3 bases, with 13 bases between the two germline ends. CDR3 nucleotide sequence: TGTGCTAGTGTGGCAGGGGCTCTTGGAAACACCATATATTTT. As protein: CASVAGALGNTIYF.

CDR3 coding DNA: TGTGCCAGCAGTTTGACCTCGGACCTAGCGGGAGATCTTTACAATGAGCAGTTCTTC. Translated: CASSLTSDLAGDLYNEQFF. The chain is built from TRBV27 and TRBJ2-1, with 10 nucleotides matching TRBD2. The CDR3 sequence is 19 residues long. Germline-derived CDR1 and CDR2 are MNHEY and SMNVEV (reference sequence). V shed 3 bases and J 4 bases; nucleotides not matched to a gene: 15.

The chain is built from TRBV29-1 and TRBJ2-1, with TRBD2 matching 8 bases. Germline loops: CDR1 SQVTM, CDR2 ANQGSEA. The CDR3 is 13 residues long. Unmatched junction bases numbered 9, after V lost 6 bases and J lost 8 bases. The CDR3 loop is CSVDRGGPDEQFF. The DNA for the CDR3 is TGCAGCGTGGACCGGGGGGGTCCCGATGAGCAGTTCTTC.

The chain joins TRBV5-4 to TRBJ2-1; the match to TRBD2 covers 9 bases. Germline lookup yields CDR1 SGHNT and CDR2 YYREEE (reference sequence). Trimming cost V 1 base and J 6 bases; bases outside gene matches: 5. This CDR3 comprises 15 residues. The CDR3 loop reads CASSLLAGVPNEQFF. The CDR3, as DNA: TGTGCCAGCAGCTTGTTAGCGGGAGTACCCAATGAGCAGTTCTTC.

This chain uses TRBV19 with TRBJ2-1, with a possible D match to TRBD2 (6 bases). This CDR3 has 15 residues. Germline loops: CDR1 LNHDA, CDR2 SQIVND (reference sequence). The V gene lost 3 bases and the J gene lost 0 bases, with 9 bases spanning the gap. CDR3 DNA sequence: TGTGCCAGTAGTATTAGCGGAATCTCCTACAATGAGCAGTTCTTC. Translating it yields CASSISGISYNEQFF.

This sequence joins TRBV9 and TRBJ2-3; 8 bases map to TRBD2. Germline V gene data show CDR1 as SGDLS and CDR2 as YYNGEE. V lost 0 bases and J lost 4; bases outside the gene matches: 4. This CDR3 region has 15 residues. The CDR3 region has the DNA TGTGCCAGCAGCGTAGGAGAGCGGGGGTCAGATACGCAGTATTTT. Its protein product is CASSVGERGSDTQYF.

The chain carries TRBV28 and TRBJ1-3; D uncertain. The CDR3 has 14 amino acids. V gave up 3 bases and J gave up 0 bases, with 6 bases separating them. Germline V gene data show CDR1 as MDHEN and CDR2 as SYDVKM. CDR3 DNA: TGTGCCAGCAGTTTCGGTTCCTCTGGAAACACCATATATTTT. It specifies CASSFGSSGNTIYF.